These 21 T cell receptor beta chains were all obtained from the same sample, sequenced in a study of low-dose radiotherapy and immunotherapy resistance in tumors. Described time point: before trial treatment. Both TCRalpha and TCRbeta chains were reverse transcribed with V-gene-specific primers. The PCR that amplified TCRs ran for 20 cycles, relying on a constant-region primer and a V-primer adapter. One entry per CDR3 protein results from TCRdb running MiXCR on the reads. The table includes tens of thousands of distinct CDR3 sequences, over 15% detected once. The sample consisted of PBMCs, taken before treatment. All receptors come from a male donor with prostate cancer.

This clonotype was observed at least ten times. J is TRBJ2-7 and V is TRBV20-1, with D perhaps TRBD1 (5 bases). The CDR3 length is 17 residues. Germline V gives CDR1 DFQATT, CDR2 SNEGSKA (reference sequence). Trimming took off 3 bases at V and 5 bases at J, with 26 bases between the two ends. The CDR3, as DNA: TGCAGTGCTAGCTCCTTGTACTTAACAGGCTCCATTGACGAGCAGTACTTC. Translated, it gives CSASSLYLTGSIDEQYF.

On this clonotype itself: A much larger clone sits a single nucleotide away, making a read error possible. V usage is TRBV5-5 and J usage is TRBJ1-1; TRBD1 is a possible D gene (6 bases). CDR1 and CDR2 from the germline V gene are SGHKS and YYEKEE (reference sequence). The CDR3 totals 15 residues. The CDR3 region is CASSLFQGSGTKAFF. CDR3 nucleotides: TGTGCCAGCAGCTTATTTCAGGGGTCGGGCACTAAAGCTTTCTTT.

This clonotype has at least ten counts. The chain couples TRBV2 to TRBJ2-3; 14 bases line up with TRBD2. Germline assignment: CDR1 SNHLY and CDR2 FYNNEI. This CDR3 is 16 amino acids long. V gave up 6 bases and J gave up 2 bases; unmatched junction bases: 4. The CDR3, as DNA: TGTGCCAGCAGGACTAGCGGGGGGGCCCCCACAGATACGCAGTATTTT. This codes for CASRTSGGAPTDTQYF.

The V gene is TRBV7-9, the J gene TRBJ2-2; D unresolved. This CDR3 has 13 amino acids. Germline values: CDR1 SEHNR, CDR2 FQNEAQ (reference sequence). V shed 5 bases and J shed 4 bases, with 8 bases lying between them. CDR3 protein: CASSDLSTGELFF. The DNA of the CDR3 is TGTGCCAGCAGCGATCTTAGCACCGGGGAGCTGTTTTTT. Complete variable domain (other parts from reference TRBV7-9 and TRBJ2-2): DTGVSQNPRHKITKRGQNVTFRCDPISEHNRLYWYRQTLGQGPEFLTYFQNEAQLEKSRLLSDRFSAERPKGSFSTLEIQRTEQGDSAMYLCASSDLSTGELFFGEGSRLTVL.

As for this clonotype: A far larger clone lies a single base away; this is likely a read error. The chain employs TRBV4-2 and TRBJ2-1, with 9 bases matching TRBD2. This CDR3 is 15 amino acids long. Germline V CDR1 and CDR2: LGHNA, YNFKEQ. V lost 4 bases and J lost 10; bases outside the gene matches: 11. The DNA for the CDR3 is TGTGCCAGCAGCCGCCCCGGCGGGGGGGCCTACGAGCAGTTCTTC. It specifies CASSRPGGGAYEQFF.

This clonotype was observed many times. V usage is TRBV7-2 and J usage is TRBJ1-5; D is undetermined. There are 12 residues in the CDR3. Deletions cut 3 bases from V and 7 bases from J, with 7 bases between. CDR1 SGHTA and CDR2 FQGNSA come from the germline V gene. CDR3 coding DNA: TGTGCCAGCAGCTTTGATGTCCAGCCCCAGCATTTT. Translating it yields CASSFDVQPQHF.

Ten or more counts support this clonotype. V and J are TRBV30 and TRBJ2-5; the D gene is possibly TRBD1 (6 bases). V shed 0 bases and J shed 2 bases, with 13 bases lying between them. The length of the CDR3 is 15 residues. From germline, CDR1 is GTSNPN and CDR2 SVGIG (reference sequence). As DNA, the CDR3 is TGTGCCTGGAGTGTACGCAGGGGAATGCAAGAGACCCAGTACTTC. It encodes CAWSVRRGMQETQYF. The full variable domain, in which reference TRBV30 and TRBJ2-5 provide the parts outside the CDR3, is SQTIHQWPATLVQPVGSPLSLECTVEGTSNPNLYWYRQAAGRGLQLLFYSVGIGQISSEVPQNLSASRPQDRQFILSSKKLLLSDSGFYLCAWSVRRGMQETQYFGPGTRLLVL.

This clonotype was counted only a few times. This chain links TRBV27 with TRBJ2-2; 8 positions match TRBD2. This CDR3 is 17 amino acids long. V dropped 6 bases and J dropped 6; count of bases not matched to a gene: 15. From germline, CDR1 is MNHEY and CDR2 SMNVEV (reference sequence). Written as DNA, the CDR3 is TGTGCCAGCAGGGGACGCGGGGGGCAGGCAATACCCGGGGAGCTGTTTTTT. Amino acid sequence: CASRGRGGQAIPGELFF.

This clonotype was seen repeatedly, ten times or more. V usage is TRBV5-6 and J usage is TRBJ2-1, with D unclear. The germline gives CDR1 SGHDT, CDR2 YYEEEE. The CDR3 runs 12 residues. Trimming took off 1 base at V and 10 bases at J, with 9 bases between the two ends. CDR3 coding DNA: TGTGCCAGCAGCTTGCAAGGATTCGAGCAGTTCTTC. This translates into CASSLQGFEQFF.

This clonotype was recorded at least ten times. This sequence joins TRBV11-2 and TRBJ2-1; D possibly uses TRBD1 or TRBD2 (5 bases each). V lost 1 base, J lost 0 bases, and 10 bases lay in between. The CDR3 length is 16 residues. From germline, CDR1 is SGHAT and CDR2 FQNNGV. The CDR3 nucleotides read TGTGCCAGCAGCTTAGCCGGGGCAAGCTCCTACAATGAGCAGTTCTTC. The encoded protein is CASSLAGASSYNEQFF.

The gene calls are TRBV5-1 and TRBJ1-6; D remains ambiguous. Germline V lookup: CDR1 SGHRS, CDR2 YFSETQ. This CDR3 region has 16 residues. V lost 0 bases and J 0 bases, leaving 7 bases between the germline ends. The CDR3 reads CASSLADISYNSPLHF. CDR3 in DNA: TGCGCCAGCAGCTTGGCCGATATCTCCTATAATTCACCCCTCCACTTT.

This clonotype was detected ten times or more. The chain is built from TRBV6-1 and TRBJ1-2; D is ambiguous. There are 13 residues in the CDR3. The germline V gene has CDR1 MNHNS and CDR2 SASEGT. V was pared by 7 bases and J by 4 bases, with 13 bases between. CDR3: CASNLDRLYGYTF. CDR3 DNA: TGTGCCAGCAACCTCGACCGACTCTATGGCTACACCTTC.

This clonotype has a count of ten or more. The chain combines TRBV20-1 with TRBJ2-3, with TRBD2 matching over 7 bases. This CDR3 is 13 amino acids long. Trimming removed 8 bases from V and 0 bases from J; junction bases left unmatched: 5. Germline V gene sequence: CDR1 DFQATT, CDR2 SNEGSKA (reference sequence). Written as DNA, the CDR3 is TGCAGTACGGGGGGTCCTAGCACAGATACGCAGTATTTT. Translated: CSTGGPSTDTQYF.

This clonotype was recorded at least ten times. CDR3 in amino acids: CSASTAGVTNTGELFF. For the CDR3, the DNA is TGCAGTGCTAGTACGGCGGGGGTTACGAACACCGGGGAGCTGTTTTTT. V and J are TRBV20-1 and TRBJ2-2, with 7 bases lining up with TRBD2. The CDR3 runs to 16 residues. Losses at the gene ends were 3 bases for V and 0 bases for J; bases not matched to a gene: 7. Germline V gives CDR1 DFQATT, CDR2 SNEGSKA (reference sequence).

This clonotype has a count of ten or more. The chain carries TRBV7-9 and TRBJ2-2; a possible D gene is TRBD1 (5 bases). V shed 1 base and J shed 4 bases, with 19 bases lying between them. The CDR3 has 18 amino acids. The germline gives CDR1 SEHNR, CDR2 FQNEAQ (reference sequence). CDR3 residues: CASSLEGSASRRTGELFF. As DNA, the CDR3 is TGTGCCAGCAGCTTAGAGGGGTCAGCATCACGGCGCACCGGGGAGCTGTTTTTT.

This clonotype came up many times. The chain carries TRBV11-2 and TRBJ2-7; 9 bases are shared with TRBD1. Germline trimming cut 6 bases from V and 4 bases from J; bases unmatched to any gene: 4. The CDR3 has 13 amino acids. Germline CDR1 and CDR2: SGHAT and FQNNGV. CDR3 DNA sequence: TGTGCCAGCAGTACAGGGGGCGAATACGAGCAGTACTTC. This gives the protein CASSTGGEYEQYF.

In its sample, this clonotype was seen many times. The V gene is TRBV7-2, the J gene TRBJ1-6, with TRBD1 as a possible D gene (5 bases). CDR1 SGHTA and CDR2 FQGNSA come from the germline V gene. CDR3 length equals 17 residues. Trimming took off 0 bases at V and 0 bases at J, with 9 bases between the two ends. The CDR3 sequence: CASSLAPRGSYNSPLHF. The CDR3 nucleotides read TGTGCCAGCAGCTTAGCCCCTAGGGGCTCCTATAATTCACCCCTCCACTTT.

This clonotype was counted at least ten times. The chain has TRBV5-1 and TRBJ2-1; TRBD2 matches at 9 bases. The CDR3 contains 15 residues. Trimming cost V 5 bases and J 1 base; bases outside gene matches: 4. Germline loops: CDR1 SGHRS, CDR2 YFSETQ. CDR3 residues: CASSYAGGSYNEQFF. CDR3 coding DNA: TGCGCCAGCAGTTACGCGGGGGGGTCCTACAATGAGCAGTTCTTC.

This clonotype was counted ten times or more. The DNA for the CDR3 is TGTGCCAGCAGCCCAGGACAGGGAGGTTTGGCAGATACGCAGTATTTT. Translating gives CASSPGQGGLADTQYF. This chain uses TRBV11-2 with TRBJ2-3; 8 positions match TRBD1. Unmatched junction bases numbered 11, after V lost 5 bases and J lost 4 bases. The CDR3 is made up of 16 amino acids. Germline assignment: CDR1 SGHAT and CDR2 FQNNGV.

V and J are TRBV11-2 and TRBJ1-6; D is perhaps TRBD1 (5 bases). The V and J ends lost 0 bases and 9 bases respectively, with 12 bases between them. Germline V gene data show CDR1 as SGHAT and CDR2 as FQNNGV. This CDR3 contains 15 residues. CDR3 protein: CASSLDGGDRSPLHF. CDR3 sequence (DNA): TGTGCCAGCAGCTTAGATGGGGGGGACCGTTCACCCCTCCACTTT.

This clonotype was seen only a few times. The V and J genes are TRBV12-3 or TRBV12-4 and TRBJ2-7; 7 bases align to TRBD1. CDR3 size: 15 residues. After removal of 5 bases from V and 7 bases from J, the junction contained 14 bases not matched to a gene. The CDR3 region has the DNA TGTGCCAGCAGTGGAAGGGGGCCTCGGTCAAAAGAGCAGTACTTC. It yields the protein CASSGRGPRSKEQYF.